Below, 20 T cell receptor beta chains from the same sample are listed, as sequenced in a study of regulatory T cells in long-lasting Graves disease. To make TCR beta libraries, researchers used iRepertoire HTBI primers and Arm-PCR of CDR3 regions. TCRdb called the multiplex PCR reads again in MiXCR, with one record for every CDR3 protein. The table lists more than 450,000 distinct CDR3 sequences, approximately 12% of them singletons, with almost 9% in the top ten. Stated time point: newly diagnosed GD, antithyroid drugs for less than 3 months. Extracted PBMC RNA gave rise to the TCR library. The sample was also linked to a second study, of T cells in Graves' hyperthyroidism and ophthalmopathy.

The sequences come from peripheral blood mononuclear cells (PBMCs), collected at new diagnosis, from a patient treated with antithyroid drugs. The receptors were gathered from a woman between 25 and 40 years old with Graves disease.

On this clonotype: A much larger clonotype is one base distant, so this may be a read error. V usage is TRBV15 and J usage is TRBJ2-1; 14 bases map to TRBD2. The V gene's germline CDR1 is LNHNV and CDR2 YYDKDF (reference sequence). The CDR3 spans 15 residues. CDR3 region: CATAGLAGVHNERFF. The CDR3 DNA follows: TGTGCCACCGCGGGACTAGCGGGAGTCCACAATGAGCGGTTCTTC.

This clonotype was detected a few times. A read error may be the cause here, since a much bigger clone is one base away. The chain couples TRBV13 to TRBJ2-5; D not certain. CDR1 is PRHDT, CDR2 FYEKMQ, per germline (reference sequence). The CDR3 runs 13 residues. The CDR3 DNA is TGTGCCGGCAGCTTCCGAGAGGAGGAGACCCAGTACTTC. This translates into CAGSFREEETQYF.

This clonotype has a count of ten or more. The chain recombines TRBV6-2 or TRBV6-3 with TRBJ1-4; TRBD1 is a possible D gene (6 bases). Trimming removed 2 bases from V and 5 bases from J, with 9 bases in between. Germline CDR1 and CDR2: MNHEY and SVGEGT. The CDR3 contains 14 residues. The CDR3 here is CASSYTGQNEKLFF. CDR3 sequence (DNA): TGTGCCAGCAGTTACACAGGACAGAATGAAAAACTGTTTTTT.

This clonotype was seen repeatedly, ten times or more. This chain uses TRBV7-9 with TRBJ2-1; 11 nucleotides agree with TRBD2. Germline trimming cut 5 bases from V and 4 bases from J; bases unmatched to any gene: 7. The CDR3 is 16 residues long. Germline V gene lookup returns CDR1 SEHNR and CDR2 FQNEAQ (reference sequence). In nucleotides, the CDR3 is TGTGCCAGCAGCGGACAGCTAGCGGGGGGATACAATGAGCAGTTCTTC. It encodes CASSGQLAGGYNEQFF.

The V and J genes are TRBV20-1 and TRBJ2-7; 7 nucleotides agree with TRBD1. J gave up 0 bases and V 2 bases, and 10 bases lay outside the gene matches. CDR3 length: 16 residues. The germline CDR1 and CDR2 sequences are DFQATT and SNEGSKA (reference sequence). In nucleotides, the CDR3 is TGCAGTGCTAGAAACCCCTTCGACAGGGTCTCCTACGAGCAGTACTTC. Amino acids: CSARNPFDRVSYEQYF.

This clonotype was recorded at least ten times. This sequence joins TRBV20-1 and TRBJ2-7; 7 bases align to TRBD2. CDR1 DFQATT and CDR2 SNEGSKA come from the germline V gene (reference sequence). There are 14 residues in the CDR3. Trimming at V came to 0 bases and at J to 5 bases, leaving 7 bases not matched to a gene. For the CDR3, the DNA is TGCAGTGCTAGAGATGTCCTAGCGGAGCACGAGCAGTACTTC. Amino acid sequence: CSARDVLAEHEQYF.

The gene calls are TRBV10-3 and TRBJ1-1, with unresolved D. Trimming took 10 bases from V and 1 from J, leaving 7 bases between them. The germline V gene encodes CDR1 ENHRY and CDR2 SYGVKD. This CDR3 region has 11 residues. The CDR3 nucleotides are TGTGCCAGCGCTAAGAACACTGAAGCTTTCTTT. It is translated as CASAKNTEAFF.

This clonotype showed up many times. The chain couples TRBV2 to TRBJ2-3; D ambiguous. CDR3 length: 16 amino acids. Germline-derived CDR1 and CDR2 are SNHLY and FYNNEI. Trimming cost V 7 bases and J 0 bases, with 17 bases left between them. The CDR3 DNA sequence: TGTGCCAGCACCCTGATGGGTGCCCCTAGCACAGATACGCAGTATTTT. It is translated as CASTLMGAPSTDTQYF. Supplemented by reference TRBV2 and TRBJ2-3, the full variable domain reads EPEVTQTPSHQVTQMGQEVILRCVPISNHLYFYWYRQILGQKVEFLVSFYNNEISEKSEIFDDQFSVERPDGSNFTLKIRSTKLEDSAMYFCASTLMGAPSTDTQYFGPGTRLTVL.

This clonotype showed up many times. This sequence joins TRBV11-2 and TRBJ2-7; 8 nucleotides line up with TRBD1. CDR1 SGHAT and CDR2 FQNNGV come from the germline V gene. V was pared by 5 bases and J by 2 bases, with 5 bases of the junction left unmatched. The CDR3 spans 14 residues. CDR3: CASSKTGAPYEQYF. CDR3 nucleotides: TGTGCCAGCAGCAAGACAGGGGCGCCCTACGAGCAGTACTTC.

This rearrangement joins TRBV28 to TRBJ1-2; no clear D gene. Deletions cut 3 bases from V and 3 bases from J, with 8 bases between. There are 13 residues in the CDR3. Germline CDR1 and CDR2: MDHEN and SYDVKM. The CDR3 sequence is CASSFNRYYGYTF. The DNA for the CDR3 is TGTGCCAGCAGTTTTAACAGATACTATGGCTACACCTTC.

The chain uses TRBV5-1 and TRBJ2-3; D call uncertain. Looked up from germline, CDR1 is SGHRS and CDR2 is YFSETQ. V was cut by 2 bases and J by 0 bases, with 7 bases left in between. The CDR3 is 14 residues long. The DNA of the CDR3 is TGCGCCAGCAGCTTAACGGTTAGCACAGATACGCAGTATTTT. Translated, it gives CASSLTVSTDTQYF.

This clonotype has ten or more counts. The chain is built from TRBV5-4 and TRBJ2-1, with 9 bases fitting TRBD2. V dropped 1 base and J dropped 7; count of bases not matched to a gene: 9. The CDR3 is made up of 16 amino acids. Germline values: CDR1 SGHNT, CDR2 YYREEE (reference sequence). For the CDR3, the DNA is TGTGCCAGCAGCTTGAAATCGTTAGCGGGAGCAAATGAGCAGTTCTTC. Amino acid sequence: CASSLKSLAGANEQFF.

This clonotype came up many times. The rearrangement links TRBV6-1 to TRBJ2-3, with 7 bases identical to TRBD2. V shed 4 bases and J 1 base; nucleotides not matched to a gene: 11. The CDR3 length is 17 residues. The germline V gene encodes CDR1 MNHNS and CDR2 SASEGT. The CDR3 loop reads CASSGAKGGRRTDTQYF. CDR3 nucleotide sequence: TGTGCCAGCAGTGGGGCTAAGGGAGGGAGGCGCACAGATACGCAGTATTTT.

This clonotype occurred many times. This rearrangement joins TRBV20-1 to TRBJ2-5; 8 nucleotides match TRBD2. Germline CDR1 reads DFQATT; CDR2 reads SNEGSKA (reference sequence). V lost 4 bases and J lost 2; bases outside the gene matches: 15. The CDR3 length is 17 residues. The CDR3: CSANSRTGGPRQETQYF. The CDR3 nucleotides read TGCAGTGCTAATAGCAGAACGGGAGGGCCGAGGCAAGAGACCCAGTACTTC.

This clonotype was seen at least ten times. The chain links TRBV7-8 to TRBJ2-5; TRBD2 agrees at 14 bases. Germline assignment: CDR1 SGHVS and CDR2 FQNEAQ. J was trimmed by 3 bases and V by 4 bases; bases with no gene match: 4. This CDR3 is built from 16 residues. CDR3 amino acids: CASSSGLAGGEETQYF. The CDR3 DNA reads TGTGCCAGCAGCTCAGGACTAGCGGGAGGTGAAGAGACCCAGTACTTC.

The sample holds many counts of this clonotype. V and J are TRBV5-4 and TRBJ1-4; a weak D match, TRBD1 (5 bases). Germline lookup yields CDR1 SGHNT and CDR2 YYREEE (reference sequence). Trimming shortened V by 4 bases and J by 0 bases, and 10 bases separated the two germline ends. The length of the CDR3 is 15 residues. This CDR3 is CASSRDSATNEKLFF. The CDR3 DNA sequence: TGTGCCAGCAGCAGAGACAGTGCAACTAATGAAAAACTGTTTTTT. Based on the CDR3 plus reference TRBV5-4 and TRBJ1-4, the full variable domain is ETGVTQSPTHLIKTRGQQVTLRCSSQSGHNTVSWYQQALGQGPQFIFQYYREEENGRGNFPPRFSGLQFPNYSSELNVNALELDDSALYLCASSRDSATNEKLFFGSGTQLSVL.

This clonotype was observed a few times. The V and J genes are TRBV7-9 and TRBJ1-5; the D is unclear. Germline V gene lookup returns CDR1 SEHNR and CDR2 FQNEAQ (reference sequence). V dropped 5 bases and J dropped 6 bases, with 11 bases sitting between them. CDR3 length equals 13 residues. The CDR3 DNA follows: TGTGCCAGCAGCCCCGACACGGTTCAGCCCCAGCATTTT. Amino acids: CASSPDTVQPQHF.

This clonotype was seen repeatedly, ten times or more. V and J are TRBV27 and TRBJ1-6, with TRBD1 matching over 7 bases. The CDR3 has 14 amino acids. The V gene end was trimmed by 5 bases and the J gene end by 10 bases; junction bases not matched to a gene: 8. The germline V gene has CDR1 MNHEY and CDR2 SMNVEV (reference sequence). CDR3 sequence (DNA): TGTGCCAGCAGTCCCGGGACAGTATTATCACCCCTCCACTTT. Its protein product is CASSPGTVLSPLHF.

This clonotype was found many times. Here the CDR3 DNA reads TGTGCCAGTAGGCAACAGGGGGGGATGTCCTACGAGCAGTACTTC. Protein sequence: CASRQQGGMSYEQYF. The chain recombines TRBV19 with TRBJ2-7, with D tentatively TRBD1 (8 bases). The CDR3 has 15 amino acids. V lost 6 bases to trimming and J lost 1 base, with 16 bases between them. The germline V gene has CDR1 LNHDA and CDR2 SQIVND (reference sequence).

This clonotype appeared many times. The gene calls are TRBV2 and TRBJ2-3; D remains unclear. Trimming removed 6 bases from V and 6 bases from J, with 7 bases in between. This CDR3 has 11 amino acids. The germline V gene has CDR1 SNHLY and CDR2 FYNNEI. The CDR3 DNA sequence: TGTGCCAGCAGAAAAGGGGATACGCAGTATTTT. Translated, it gives CASRKGDTQYF.